This TCR beta chain is drawn from a study of control samples from healthy donors and cancer patients. The V end was cut by 5 bases, the J end by 2 bases, with 12 bases between. The CDR3 totals 14 residues. CDR1 and CDR2 from the germline V gene are SGHRS and YFSETQ. Clones were sequenced by immunoSEQ multiplex PCR, and TCRdb holds only the in-frame ones, with some missing. This sample yields under 75,000 clones, of which around nine tenths are seen a single time; more than 1% belongs to the top ten. The clonotype was recovered from a woman in her 50s with colorectal cancer. The rearrangement joins TRBV5-1 to TRBJ2-3; no clear D. The specimen was PBMCs. This CDR3 is CASRQDPHTDTQYF. For the CDR3, the DNA is TGCGCCAGCAGGCAGGACCCTCACACAGATACGCAGTATTTT.